This TCR beta chain was profiled in a study of blood T cell repertoires in COVID-19. Study-wide context: Sites across the United States, Italy and Spain contributed samples from acute and convalescent COVID-19. PBMCs, B-cell-depleted T cells, or T cells provided the cDNA or gDNA that made up the material.

In the original workflow: Quantification of nucleated cells was approximated via reference gene primer amplification. Measured with immunoSEQ multiplex PCR; TCRdb has only the in-frame clones, and not every one. The V and J calls and clone size come from that table; D and trimming were worked out from the DNA. This sample carries tens of thousands of clones, about nine tenths of them seen once, and the ten largest clones take about 15%. CDR3 size: 17 residues. Trimming cost V 5 bases and J 3 bases; bases outside gene matches: 11. CDR1 is SNHLY, CDR2 FYNNEI, per germline. The sequenced sample was peripheral blood. The chain joins TRBV2 to TRBJ2-5; 11 bases agree with TRBD1. This receptor was identified in a male donor with acute or convalescent COVID-19. The CDR3 is CASSSTRTGGGEETQYF. Written as DNA, the CDR3 is TGTGCCAGCAGTTCTACCCGGACAGGGGGCGGGGAAGAGACCCAGTACTTC.